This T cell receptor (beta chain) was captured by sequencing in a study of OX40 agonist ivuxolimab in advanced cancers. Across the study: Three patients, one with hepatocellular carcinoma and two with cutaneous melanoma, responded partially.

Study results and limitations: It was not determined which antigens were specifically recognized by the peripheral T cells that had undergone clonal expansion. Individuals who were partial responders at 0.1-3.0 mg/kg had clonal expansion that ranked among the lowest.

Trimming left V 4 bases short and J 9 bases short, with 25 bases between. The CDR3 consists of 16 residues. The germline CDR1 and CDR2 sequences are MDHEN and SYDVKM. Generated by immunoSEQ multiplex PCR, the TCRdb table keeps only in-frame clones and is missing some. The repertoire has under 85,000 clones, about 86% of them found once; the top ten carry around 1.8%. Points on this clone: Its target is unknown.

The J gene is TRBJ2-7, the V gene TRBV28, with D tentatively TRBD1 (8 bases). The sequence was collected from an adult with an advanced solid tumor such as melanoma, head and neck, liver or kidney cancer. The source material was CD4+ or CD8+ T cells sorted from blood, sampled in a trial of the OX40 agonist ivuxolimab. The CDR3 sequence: CASSSPSAGQVSMQYF. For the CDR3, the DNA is TGTGCCAGCAGTTCCCCTTCAGCGGGACAGGTTTCGATGCAGTACTTC.